These 19 T cell receptor beta chains share one sample of origin, sequenced in a study of response to subunit inactivated influenza vaccine. TCRdb re-called the RT-PCR reads through MiXCR, storing one row per CDR3 protein. The data show over 400,000 distinct CDR3 sequences, 10% to 11% seen once. Specimen: PBMCs from blood, collected roughly 46 days after vaccination. These TCRs come from a man between 45 and 60 years old who received an inactivated influenza vaccine.

At least ten counts were recorded for this clonotype. V gene TRBV9 combines with J gene TRBJ2-3; 7 nucleotides line up with TRBD2. V dropped 4 bases and J dropped 2; count of bases not matched to a gene: 7. Germline CDR1 and CDR2: SGDLS and YYNGEE. The CDR3 is 15 residues long. CDR3 region: CASSSAGVTTDTQYF. In DNA, the CDR3 is TGTGCCAGCAGCTCCGCGGGGGTGACCACAGATACGCAGTATTTT.

In this sample, this clonotype turned up a few times. This chain links TRBV12-3 or TRBV12-4 with TRBJ2-7, with 9 bases that match TRBD1. This CDR3 is built from 14 residues. V dropped 5 bases and J dropped 5; count of bases not matched to a gene: 7. The CDR3 loop reads CASSTGGAVNEQYF. CDR3 coding DNA: TGTGCCAGCAGTACAGGGGGCGCGGTAAACGAGCAGTACTTC.

This rearrangement joins TRBV7-6 to TRBJ2-7; 9 nucleotides line up with TRBD1. After removal of 2 bases from V and 6 bases from J, the junction contained 11 bases not matched to a gene. From germline, CDR1 is SGHVS and CDR2 FNYEAQ. The CDR3 has 16 amino acids. CDR3 loop: CASSLNLGQGLGEQYF. The CDR3 DNA reads as TGTGCCAGCAGCTTAAATTTAGGACAGGGGTTGGGCGAGCAGTACTTC.

This clonotype was recorded many times. The chain links TRBV5-1 to TRBJ1-1, with no clear D. In germline, CDR1 is SGHRS, CDR2 YFSETQ. Deletions cut 0 bases from V and 10 bases from J, with 19 bases between. CDR3 length: 15 residues. The CDR3 region has the DNA TGCGCCAGCAGCTTGGGAGTCAAAGAGGGCGGAGGAGCTTTCTTT. Translating it yields CASSLGVKEGGGAFF.

The chain uses TRBV19 and TRBJ2-7; D call uncertain. V lost 5 bases, J lost 2 bases, and 19 bases lay in between. The CDR3 runs to 16 residues. Per germline, CDR1 LNHDA and CDR2 SQIVND (reference sequence). CDR3: CASSPSPGSLPYEQYF. The DNA for the CDR3 is TGTGCCAGTAGTCCCTCGCCGGGCTCCCTCCCCTACGAGCAGTACTTC.

In this sample, this clonotype turned up a few times. The chain uses TRBV4-3 and TRBJ2-1; D may be TRBD1 (5 bases). Germline CDR1 is LGHNA and CDR2 is YSLEER. V was clipped by 1 base and J by 10 bases, with 11 bases between them. This CDR3 is 13 amino acids long. CDR3: CASSQVRVMEQFF. In DNA form, the CDR3 reads TGCGCCAGCAGCCAAGTCAGGGTAATGGAGCAGTTCTTC.

This clonotype was picked up a small number of times. The rearrangement links TRBV11-2 to TRBJ2-1, with 8 positions matching TRBD2. Looked up from germline, CDR1 is SGHAT and CDR2 is FQNNGV. The CDR3 extends over 17 amino acids. With V trimmed by 1 base and J by 4 bases, 9 bases remained unmatched. CDR3: CASSLVGGREDYNEQFF. The CDR3 region has the DNA TGTGCCAGCAGCTTAGTGGGTGGGCGGGAGGATTACAATGAGCAGTTCTTC.

This clonotype was seen only a few times. The CDR3: CASSLKDVGYTF. The CDR3 DNA follows: TGTGCCAGCAGCTTAAAAGACGTAGGCTACACCTTC. The rearrangement links TRBV7-9 to TRBJ1-2; D gene unclear. Trimming removed 2 bases at V and 8 bases at J, with 9 bases between. CDR3 length equals 12 residues. Germline V gives CDR1 SEHNR, CDR2 FQNEAQ (reference sequence).

This clonotype was recorded a few times. This chain connects TRBV29-1 to TRBJ2-5, with unresolved D. The CDR3 contains 10 residues. Trimming shortened V by 3 bases and J by 1 base, and 0 bases separated the two germline ends. From germline, CDR1 is SQVTM and CDR2 ANQGSEA. The CDR3 DNA sequence: TGCAGCGTTGACCAAGAGACCCAGTACTTC. Amino acids: CSVDQETQYF.

In this sample, this clonotype turned up a few times. The chain links TRBV24-1 to TRBJ2-7, with D unclear. Trimming removed 0 bases at V and 5 bases at J, with 10 bases between. The germline V gene has CDR1 KGHDR and CDR2 SFDVKD. The CDR3 covers 14 residues. CDR3: CATSDLLSPNEQYF. The CDR3 region has the DNA TGTGCCACCAGTGATTTGCTTTCTCCCAACGAGCAGTACTTC.

This clonotype was recorded at least ten times. The genes are TRBV6-1 and TRBJ2-2; 8 bases align to TRBD1. CDR1 is MNHNS, CDR2 SASEGT, per germline. The CDR3 is made up of 13 amino acids. Trimming removed 10 bases from V and 4 bases from J; junction bases left unmatched: 5. The DNA for the CDR3 is TGTGCCACCACAGGGGGAAGCACCGGGGAGCTGTTTTTT. It codes for CATTGGSTGELFF.

This clonotype has more than one count but fewer than ten. The J gene is TRBJ1-1, the V gene TRBV29-1, with 9 bases aligning to TRBD1. CDR3 size: 14 residues. J was trimmed by 6 bases and V by 5 bases; bases with no gene match: 10. The germline CDR1 and CDR2 sequences are SQVTM and ANQGSEA. The CDR3 loop is CSVSLTGGISEAFF. In DNA form, the CDR3 reads TGCAGCGTTTCTCTGACAGGGGGAATCTCTGAAGCTTTCTTT.

The rearrangement links TRBV20-1 to TRBJ2-1, with D possibly TRBD1 on 5 matching bases. Germline-derived CDR1 and CDR2 are DFQATT and SNEGSKA (reference sequence). CDR3 length: 10 amino acids. V dropped 5 bases and J dropped 9 bases, with 8 bases sitting between them. The CDR3 DNA reads TGCAGTGCTCCCCAGGGTGAGCAGTTCTTC. Amino acid sequence: CSAPQGEQFF.

This clonotype was seen only a few times. This chain uses TRBV5-1 with TRBJ2-7, with TRBD2 identical over 12 bases. Trimming cost V 1 base and J 4 bases; bases outside gene matches: 9. CDR1 and CDR2 (germline): SGHRS, YFSETQ. The CDR3 extends over 17 amino acids. The CDR3 sequence: CASSLSLGLAGPYEQYF. In nucleotides, the CDR3 is TGCGCCAGCAGCTTGTCTTTAGGACTAGCGGGGCCTTACGAGCAGTACTTC.

Only a few counts were recorded for this clonotype. The chain uses TRBV6-1 and TRBJ1-1; no clear D gene. The V gene lost 11 bases and the J gene lost 2 bases, with 15 bases spanning the gap. CDR1 and CDR2 from the germline V gene are MNHNS and SASEGT. CDR3 length equals 13 residues. The DNA for the CDR3 is TGTGCCGTTCTAGCTACAGAAAACACTGAAGCTTTCTTT. Amino acid sequence: CAVLATENTEAFF.

There are a few counts of this clonotype. V and J are TRBV6-2 or TRBV6-3 and TRBJ2-6; D not certain. This CDR3 region has 15 residues. Per the germline V gene, CDR1 is MNHEY and CDR2 is SVGEGT. Between the trimmed V and J ends, which lost 7 bases and 0 bases, there was a span of 10 bases. Written as DNA, the CDR3 is TGTGCCAGCACTTCTGGATTCTCTGGGGCCAACGTCCTGACTTTC. Translation gives CASTSGFSGANVLTF.

At least ten counts were recorded for this clonotype. The chain recombines TRBV6-2 or TRBV6-3 with TRBJ1-1; D gene uncertain. V lost 2 bases and J 4 bases, leaving 11 bases between the germline ends. Germline lookup yields CDR1 MNHEY and CDR2 SVGEGT. This CDR3 spans 14 amino acids. The CDR3 protein is CASSYGRRGTEAFF. The DNA of the CDR3 is TGTGCCAGCAGTTACGGTCGACGGGGCACTGAAGCTTTCTTT.

The genes are TRBV28 and TRBJ2-5, with TRBD2 as a possible D gene (5 bases). Between the trimmed V and J ends, which lost 1 base and 4 bases, there was a span of 13 bases. CDR1 is MDHEN and CDR2 is SYDVKM in the germline V gene. The CDR3 spans 15 residues. CDR3 loop: CASSLFGERGETQYF. CDR3 sequence (DNA): TGTGCCAGCAGTTTATTTGGTGAACGGGGAGAGACCCAGTACTTC.

This chain uses TRBV6-5 with TRBJ2-1; D is perhaps TRBD2 (6 bases). This CDR3 has 14 amino acids. The ends were cut back, 0 bases at V and 9 bases at J, with 12 bases in the middle. Germline V gene lookup returns CDR1 MNHEY and CDR2 SVGAGI. CDR3 region: CASSYSLAVGEQFF. CDR3 in DNA: TGTGCCAGCAGTTACTCACTAGCTGTAGGTGAGCAGTTCTTC.